This T cell receptor (beta chain) was captured in a study (TCRdb year 2016). Comment on this clonotype: Its antigen is still unknown. At one end the junction does not follow the germline gene, possibly because of a read error.

Libraries came from RT-PCR. The sequencer was an Illumina MiSeq. The public reads were reprocessed in TCRdb via fastp at Q25 and MiXCR, keeping in-frame beta chains. Every distinct CDR3 protein forms one entry, paired with its most common genes and DNA. Counted in this sample were fewer than 700 distinct CDR3 sequences; around two fifths of them appeared once. Jointly, the top ten make up about a sixth of the sample. The CDR3 runs 13 residues from the cysteine to the phenylalanine. The DNA shown is the 39-base CDR3, in frame from base 1. The specimen sequenced was memory CD4+ T cells from salivary gland. The sequence is built from TRBV12-3 or TRBV12-4 and TRBJ2-5; 7 bases in the junction line up with TRBD2. The TCR originated in a female donor with primary Sjogren's syndrome. CDR3 loop: CASRGVSGKTQYF. The nucleotide sequence reads TGTGCCAGCAGAGGCGTAAGCGGGAAGACTCAGTACTTC.